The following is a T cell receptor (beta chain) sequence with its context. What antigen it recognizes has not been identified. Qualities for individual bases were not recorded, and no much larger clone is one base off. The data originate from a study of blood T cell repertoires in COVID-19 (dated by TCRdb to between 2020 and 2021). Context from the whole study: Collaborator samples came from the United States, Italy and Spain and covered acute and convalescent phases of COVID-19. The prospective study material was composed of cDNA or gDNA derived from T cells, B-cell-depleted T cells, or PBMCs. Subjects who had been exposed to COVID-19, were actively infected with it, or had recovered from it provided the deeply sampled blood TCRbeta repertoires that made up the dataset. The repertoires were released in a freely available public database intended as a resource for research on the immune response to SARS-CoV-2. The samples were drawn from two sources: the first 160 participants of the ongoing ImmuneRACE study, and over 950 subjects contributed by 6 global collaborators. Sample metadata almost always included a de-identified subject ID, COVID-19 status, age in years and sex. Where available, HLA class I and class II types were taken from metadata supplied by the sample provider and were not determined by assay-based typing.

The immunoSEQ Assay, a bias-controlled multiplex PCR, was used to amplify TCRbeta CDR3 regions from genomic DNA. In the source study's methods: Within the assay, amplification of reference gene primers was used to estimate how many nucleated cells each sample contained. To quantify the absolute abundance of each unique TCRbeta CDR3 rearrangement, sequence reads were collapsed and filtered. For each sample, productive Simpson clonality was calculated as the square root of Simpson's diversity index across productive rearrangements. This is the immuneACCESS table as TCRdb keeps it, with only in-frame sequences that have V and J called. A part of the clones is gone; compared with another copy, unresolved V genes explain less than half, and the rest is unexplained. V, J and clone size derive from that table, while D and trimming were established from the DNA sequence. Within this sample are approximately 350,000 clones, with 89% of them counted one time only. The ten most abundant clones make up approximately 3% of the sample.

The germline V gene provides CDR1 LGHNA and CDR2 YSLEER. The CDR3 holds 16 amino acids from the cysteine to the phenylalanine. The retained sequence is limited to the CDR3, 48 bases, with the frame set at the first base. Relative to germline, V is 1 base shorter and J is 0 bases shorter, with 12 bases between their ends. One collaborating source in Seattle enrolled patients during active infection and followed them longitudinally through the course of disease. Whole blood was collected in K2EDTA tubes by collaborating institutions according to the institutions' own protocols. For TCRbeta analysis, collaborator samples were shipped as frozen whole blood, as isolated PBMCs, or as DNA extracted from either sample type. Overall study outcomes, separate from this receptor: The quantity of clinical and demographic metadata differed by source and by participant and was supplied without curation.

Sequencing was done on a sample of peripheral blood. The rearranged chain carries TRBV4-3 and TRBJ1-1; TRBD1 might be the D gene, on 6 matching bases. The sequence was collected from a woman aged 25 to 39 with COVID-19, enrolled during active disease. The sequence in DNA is TGCGCCAGCAGCCAAGTACCGTGGGACATGAACACTGAAGCTTTCTTT. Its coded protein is CASSQVPWDMNTEAFF.